This record covers a single T cell receptor beta chain. This clone's antigen is unknown. No base qualities exist here, and no much larger clone lies one base off it. Clipping removes 4 bases from V and 5 bases from J, with 10 as the unmatched junction base count. The CDR3 contains 16 residues, cysteine and phenylalanine counted. CDR3 DNA only is kept here, 48 bases in frame from base 1. Looking up the germline V gene (reference sequence) yields CDR1 LNHDA and CDR2 SQIVND. The data originate from a study of T cell changes during pregnancy in multiple sclerosis (dated 2019 in TCRdb). About the investigation overall: Changes in the T cell repertoire over the course of pregnancy were examined in this study in women with multiple sclerosis.

Receptor amplification or capture employed the immunoSEQ multiplex PCR assay. The immuneACCESS repertoire file appears here via TCRdb, limited to in-frame rearrangements. These files lack a portion of the clones; in checked studies, under half of the deficit traces to unresolved V genes, and the cause of the others is not known. Across this sample there are fewer than 50,000 clones, with roughly 90% seen only once. The ten largest make up about 5.5% of the sample. The TCR sequence derives from a female donor with multiple sclerosis, enrolled in a pregnancy study. Sequencing used CD8+ T cells from peripheral blood mononuclear cells, obtained in the third trimester of pregnancy. This sequence uses TRBV19 and TRBJ2-1; 8 bases in the junction line up with TRBD1. DNA sequence: TGTGCCAGTAGTACAGGGACAGGAATTAGCAACAATGAGCAGTTCTTC. The encoded protein is CASSTGTGISNNEQFF.